This T cell receptor beta chain was captured in a study of Graves' ophthalmopathy and Graves' hyperthyroidism. The J segment lost 8 bases and the V segment lost 5 bases, leaving 8 bases of the junction unmatched. Germline assignment: CDR1 SGHVS and CDR2 FNYEAQ. There are 15 residues in the CDR3. This clonotype was counted many times. Investigators amplified TCR beta CDR3 regions from RNA transcripts. RT-PCR with HTBI primers came first, then second-round multiplex PCR. TCRdb passed the multiplex PCR reads through MiXCR, listing each CDR3 protein once. Of under 800,000 distinct CDR3 sequences listed, about 20% are singletons.

This receptor was obtained from a woman aged 18 to 35 with stable Graves' hyperthyroidism. Some clones in this sample may be carry-over from other donors' samples. The chain carries TRBV7-6 and TRBJ2-4; TRBD2 matches at 11 bases. Sequenced: peripheral blood. CDR3 DNA: TGTGCCAGCAGCCACTCTAGCGGGGGGAGGGACATTCAGTACTTC. Its translation is CASSHSSGGRDIQYF.